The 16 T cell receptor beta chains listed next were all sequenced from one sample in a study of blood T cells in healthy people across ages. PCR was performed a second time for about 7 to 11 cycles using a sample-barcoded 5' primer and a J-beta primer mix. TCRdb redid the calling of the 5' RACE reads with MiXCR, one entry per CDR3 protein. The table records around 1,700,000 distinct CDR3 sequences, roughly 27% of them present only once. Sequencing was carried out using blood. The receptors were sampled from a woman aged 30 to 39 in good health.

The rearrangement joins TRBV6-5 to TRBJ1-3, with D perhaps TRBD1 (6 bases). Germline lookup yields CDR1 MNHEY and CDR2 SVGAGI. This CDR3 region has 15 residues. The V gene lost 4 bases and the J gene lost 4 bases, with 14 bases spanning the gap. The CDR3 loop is CASSLDSLIGNTIYF. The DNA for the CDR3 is TGTGCCAGCAGTTTGGACAGCCTAATAGGAAACACCATATATTTT.

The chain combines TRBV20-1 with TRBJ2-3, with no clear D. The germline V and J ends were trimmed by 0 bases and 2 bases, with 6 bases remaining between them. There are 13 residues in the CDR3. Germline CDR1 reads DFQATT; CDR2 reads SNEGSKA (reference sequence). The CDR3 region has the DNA TGCAGTGCTAGAGATACTGTCACAGATACGCAGTATTTT. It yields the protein CSARDTVTDTQYF.

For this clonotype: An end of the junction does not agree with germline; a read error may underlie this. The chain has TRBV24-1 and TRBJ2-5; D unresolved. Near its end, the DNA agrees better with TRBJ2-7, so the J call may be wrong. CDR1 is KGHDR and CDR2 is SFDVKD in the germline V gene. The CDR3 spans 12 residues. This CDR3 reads CTTSPGNYEQYF. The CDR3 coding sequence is TGTACCACCAGCCCAGGAAACTACGAGCAGTACTTC.

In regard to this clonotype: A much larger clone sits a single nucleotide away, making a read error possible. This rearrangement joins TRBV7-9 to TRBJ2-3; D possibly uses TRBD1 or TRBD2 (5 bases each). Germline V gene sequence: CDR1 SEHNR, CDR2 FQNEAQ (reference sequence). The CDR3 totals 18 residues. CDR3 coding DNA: TGTGCCAGCAACTTAGCGCTTGGCGGGCCCAAGGGACGAGATACGCAGTATTTT. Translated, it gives CASNLALGGPKGRDTQYF.

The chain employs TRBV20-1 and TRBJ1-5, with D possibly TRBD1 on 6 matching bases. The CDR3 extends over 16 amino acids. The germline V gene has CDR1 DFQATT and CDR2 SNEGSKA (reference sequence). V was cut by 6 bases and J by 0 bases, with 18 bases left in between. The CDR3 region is CSARKGGGTSNQPQHF. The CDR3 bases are TGCAGTGCCCGAAAGGGGGGCGGGACTAGCAATCAGCCCCAGCATTTT.

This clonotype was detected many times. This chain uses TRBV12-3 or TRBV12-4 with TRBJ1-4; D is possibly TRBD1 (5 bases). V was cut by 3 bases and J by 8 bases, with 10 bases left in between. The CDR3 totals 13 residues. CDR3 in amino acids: CASSLQGMEKLFF. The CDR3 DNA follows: TGTGCCAGCAGTTTGCAGGGAATGGAAAAACTGTTTTTT.

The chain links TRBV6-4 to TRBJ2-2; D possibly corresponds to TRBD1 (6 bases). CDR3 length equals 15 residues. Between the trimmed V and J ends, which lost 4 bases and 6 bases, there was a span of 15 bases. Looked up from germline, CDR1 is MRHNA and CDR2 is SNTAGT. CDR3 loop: CASSVPGQVSGELFF. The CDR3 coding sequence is TGTGCCAGCAGTGTTCCGGGACAAGTTTCCGGGGAGCTGTTTTTT.

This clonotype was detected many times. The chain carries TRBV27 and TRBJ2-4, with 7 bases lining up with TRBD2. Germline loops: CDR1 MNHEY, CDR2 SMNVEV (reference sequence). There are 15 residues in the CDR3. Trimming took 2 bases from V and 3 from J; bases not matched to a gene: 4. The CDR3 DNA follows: TGTGCCAGCAGTTTAGGGCGGGAGTACAAAAACATTCAGTACTTC. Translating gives CASSLGREYKNIQYF.

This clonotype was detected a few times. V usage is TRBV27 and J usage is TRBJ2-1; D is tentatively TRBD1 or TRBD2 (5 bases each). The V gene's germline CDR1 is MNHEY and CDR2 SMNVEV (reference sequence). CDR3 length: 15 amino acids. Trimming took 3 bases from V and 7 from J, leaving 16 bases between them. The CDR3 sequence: CASSLRDPEENEQFF. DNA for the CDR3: TGTGCCAGCAGTTTGAGGGACCCCGAGGAGAATGAGCAGTTCTTC.

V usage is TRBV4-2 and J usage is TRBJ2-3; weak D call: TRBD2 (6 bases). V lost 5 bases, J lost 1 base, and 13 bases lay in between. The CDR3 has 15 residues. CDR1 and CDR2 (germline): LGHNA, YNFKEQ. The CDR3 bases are TGTGCCAGCAGCTCCGGGGGAGGAGGCACAGATACGCAGTATTTT. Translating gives CASSSGGGGTDTQYF.

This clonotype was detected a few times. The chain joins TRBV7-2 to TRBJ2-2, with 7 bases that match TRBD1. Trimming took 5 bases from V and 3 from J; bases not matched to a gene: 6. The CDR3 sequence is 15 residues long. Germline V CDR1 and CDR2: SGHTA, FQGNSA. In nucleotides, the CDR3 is TGTGCCAGCAGCCCCAGACAGGGTTACACCGGGGAGCTGTTTTTT. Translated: CASSPRQGYTGELFF.

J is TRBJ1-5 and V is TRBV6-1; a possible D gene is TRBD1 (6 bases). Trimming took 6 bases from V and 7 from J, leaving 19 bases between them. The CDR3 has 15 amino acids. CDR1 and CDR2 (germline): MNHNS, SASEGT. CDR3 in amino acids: CASSAEGVAGQPQHF. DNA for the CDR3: TGTGCCAGCAGCGCGGAGGGGGTTGCTGGACAGCCCCAGCATTTT.

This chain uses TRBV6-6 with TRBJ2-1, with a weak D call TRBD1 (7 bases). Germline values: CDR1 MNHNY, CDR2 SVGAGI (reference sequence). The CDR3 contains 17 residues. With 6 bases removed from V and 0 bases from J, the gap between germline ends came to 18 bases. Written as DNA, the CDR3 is TGTGCCAGCAGCAACCGGGGGCGGGACAGCTCCTACAATGAGCAGTTCTTC. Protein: CASSNRGRDSSYNEQFF.

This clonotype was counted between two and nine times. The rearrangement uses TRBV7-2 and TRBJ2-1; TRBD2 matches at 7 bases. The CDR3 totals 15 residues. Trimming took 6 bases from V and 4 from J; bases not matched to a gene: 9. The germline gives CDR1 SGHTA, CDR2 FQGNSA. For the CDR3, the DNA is TGTGCCAGCAGTCGGGAGGCGGGACGTTACAATGAGCAGTTCTTC. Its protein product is CASSREAGRYNEQFF.

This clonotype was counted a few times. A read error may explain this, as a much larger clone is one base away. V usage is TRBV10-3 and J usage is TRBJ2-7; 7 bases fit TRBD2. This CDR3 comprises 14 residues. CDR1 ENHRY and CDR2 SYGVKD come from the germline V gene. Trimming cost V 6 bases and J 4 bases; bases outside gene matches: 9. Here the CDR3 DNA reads TGTGCCATCAGGGATGGGGCGGGAGATTACGAGCAGTACTTC. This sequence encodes CAIRDGAGDYEQYF.

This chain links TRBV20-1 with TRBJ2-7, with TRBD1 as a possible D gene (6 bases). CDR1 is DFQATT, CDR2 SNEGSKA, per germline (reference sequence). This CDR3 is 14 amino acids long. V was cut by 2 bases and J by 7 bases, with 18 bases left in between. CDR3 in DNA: TGCAGTGCTAGATCCGGGACACAGACGCGTGAGCAGTACTTC. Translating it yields CSARSGTQTREQYF.